The rows below give T cell receptor beta chains drawn from one sample of a study of regulatory T cells in long-lasting Graves disease. MiXCR, run by TCRdb on the multiplex PCR reads, gives a single entry per CDR3 protein. Among about 500,000 distinct CDR3 sequences, 12% were seen once, and the ten largest hold about 8.3%. These same data were also listed under a study on T cells in Graves' hyperthyroidism and ophthalmopathy.

Source: peripheral blood mononuclear cells (PBMCs), taken at new diagnosis, from a patient treated with antithyroid drugs. Receptor source: a woman aged 25 to 39 with Graves disease. Both conserved end residues are part of each CDR3. The order of the fields is J gene, V gene, clone size, D gene, CDR3 DNA, CDR3 protein. D genes are given only for firm matches. Clone size is stated in some rows and not others, as once, few, many or a class when expanded.

>TRBJ1-1|TRBV28|many|NA
TGTGCCAGCATGGGTTTTCGCGGACAATTGAACACTGAAGCTTTCTTT
CASMGFRGQLNTEAFF
>TRBJ2-7|TRBV2|many|NA
TGTGCCAGCAGTGACCCGAGGGAGTGGTACGAGCAGTACTTC
CASSDPREWYEQYF
>TRBJ1-6|TRBV6-5|many|NA
TGTGCCAGCAGTTACTCCCGGCGGAGGGTAAATTCACCCCTCCACTTT
CASSYSRRRVNSPLHF
>TRBJ2-7|TRBV4-2|many|TRBD2
TGTGCCAGCAGCCAAGAGGGACTAGCGGGATACGAGCAGTACTTC
CASSQEGLAGYEQYF
>TRBJ2-1|TRBV4-1|many|TRBD1
TGCGCCAGCAGCCAAGGGACAGGGTCAACGGGAAGGAATGAGCAGTTCTTC
CASSQGTGSTGRNEQFF
>TRBJ2-1|TRBV9|few|NA
TGTGCCAGCAGCGTAGCCGGCGAGCGATTCAATGAGCAGTTCTTC
CASSVAGERFNEQFF
>TRBJ2-3|TRBV20-1|NA|NA
TGCAGTGCTTTTTCTAGGTGGGCTAGCACAGATACGCAGTATTTT
CSAFSRWASTDTQYF
>TRBJ1-1|TRBV29-1|many|NA
TGCAGCGTCAGGACCGGAGATTGGGCTGAAGCTTTCTTT
CSVRTGDWAEAFF
>TRBJ2-7|TRBV20-1|few|TRBD2
TGCAGTGCTCAAGGACTAGCGGGAGGTAAATACGAGCAGTACTTC
CSAQGLAGGKYEQYF
>TRBJ2-4|TRBV2|NA|TRBD2
TGTGCCAGCAGAGGTAGCGGGAAGGGAAACATTCAGTACTTC
CASRGSGKGNIQYF
>TRBJ2-7|TRBV7-6|few|TRBD2
TGTGCCAGCAGCGCAGGACTAGACTACGAGCAGTACTTC
CASSAGLDYEQYF
>TRBJ1-2|TRBV2|many|NA
TGTGCCGGTTCGCAGGAAAACTATGGCTACACCTTC
CAGSQENYGYTF
>TRBJ2-1|TRBV6-1|many|TRBD2
TGTGCCAGCAGCCCCCTTTTAGCGGGAAACTACAATGAGCAGTTCTTC
CASSPLLAGNYNEQFF
>TRBJ2-7|TRBV7-9|many|TRBD2
TGTGCCAGCACCCAAGCGGGAGCGTACGAGCAGTACTTC
CASTQAGAYEQYF
>TRBJ2-5|TRBV25-1|NA|NA
TGTGCCAGCAAAACAGGTTCTGGCGAGGAGACCCAGTACTTC
CASKTGSGEETQYF
>TRBJ2-1|TRBV3-1|NA|TRBD2
TGTGCCAGCAGCCAAGTTAGCGGGAGTGGACAGTTCTTC
CASSQVSGSGQFF
>TRBJ2-7|TRBV5-6|few|NA
TGTGCCAGCAGCTTGCTGCGCGTTTCTCCCTACGAGCAGTACTTC
CASSLLRVSPYEQYF
>TRBJ2-7|TRBV20-1|many|NA
TGCAGTGCTAGAGTGGGGACTTCCTACGAGCAGTACTTC
CSARVGTSYEQYF
>TRBJ2-1|TRBV28|many|NA
TGTGCCAGCAGACATCATACCCTCCCGGCCAATGAGCAGTTCTTC
CASRHHTLPANEQFF
>TRBJ2-1|TRBV29-1|few|NA
TGCAGCGTTGGTCGCAATGAGCAGTTCTTC
CSVGRNEQFF
>TRBJ2-3|TRBV11-3|many|TRBD2
TGTGCCAGCAGCCCGACTAGCGGGAGAGGGGATACGCAGTATTTT
CASSPTSGRGDTQYF
>TRBJ1-5|TRBV27|few|NA
TGTGCCAGCAGTTTGGACTGGGGGCAGCCCCAGCATTTT
CASSLDWGQPQHF
>TRBJ1-2|TRBV24-1|many|NA
TGTGCCACCAGTGCTTTTCCCCAGGGTCATGGCTACACCTTC
CATSAFPQGHGYTF
>TRBJ2-7|TRBV11-2|many|NA
TGTGCCAGCAGCCGAAGGGCAGCCCAGGGCTCCTACGAGCAGTACTTC
CASSRRAAQGSYEQYF
>TRBJ1-5|TRBV19|many|NA
TGTGCCAGTAGTACCCTATATACCGCGGAGCCCCAGCATTTT
CASSTLYTAEPQHF
>TRBJ2-7|TRBV20-1|NA|NA
TGCAGTGCTAGGTCCGGGGACGTCTCCTACGAGCAGTACTTC
CSARSGDVSYEQYF
>TRBJ2-3|TRBV18|many|NA
TGTGCCAGCTCACGACTGGGGGACGGAGATACGCAGTATTTT
CASSRLGDGDTQYF
>TRBJ2-7|TRBV13|few|NA
TGTGCCAGCAGCCCCCAAGCCTCCTACGAGCAGTACTTC
CASSPQASYEQYF
>TRBJ2-7|TRBV20-1|many|TRBD1
TGCAGTGCTAGACATTGGGGGGAACAGGGGGCCTACGAGCAGTACTTC
CSARHWGEQGAYEQYF
>TRBJ2-3|TRBV27|many|TRBD2
TGTGCCAGCAGTTTAGCGGGGACTAGCGGTCGAGATACGCAGTATTTT
CASSLAGTSGRDTQYF
>TRBJ2-7|TRBV3-1|many|NA
TGTGCCAGCAGCCAAGCAGGGTCCAGCTCCTACGAGCAGTACTTC
CASSQAGSSSYEQYF
>TRBJ1-6|TRBV12-3/TRBV12-4|many|NA
TGTGCCAGCAGCTCCCGGGGGCCGGAGTCACCCCTCCACTTT
CASSSRGPESPLHF
>TRBJ1-4|TRBV28|many|NA
TGTGCCAGCAGCTTAACTAATGAAAAACTGTTTTTT
CASSLTNEKLFF
>TRBJ2-1|TRBV20-1|NA|NA
TGCAGTGCTAGCGGGTACTCCTACAATGAGCAGTTCTTC
CSASGYSYNEQFF
>TRBJ2-2|TRBV6-1|NA|NA
TGTGCCAGCAGTGTTCAGGGGCCGGACACCGGGGAGCTGTTTTTT
CASSVQGPDTGELFF
>TRBJ2-7|TRBV7-9|NA|TRBD2
TGTGCCAGCAGCCCGCCGGGTAGCGGGGGCATCGAGCAGTACTTC
CASSPPGSGGIEQYF
>TRBJ2-1|TRBV7-3|NA|NA
TGTACCAGCAGCTTAATGATGGGAAATGAGCAGTTCTTC
CTSSLMMGNEQFF
>TRBJ1-1|TRBV5-6|many|NA
TGTGCCAGCAGCCCCCTAGGGTTCGACAGGAACACTGAAGCTTTCTTT
CASSPLGFDRNTEAFF
>TRBJ1-5|TRBV5-5|few|TRBD1
TGTGCCAGCAGCCTGACCGACAGGGGAAGGAGCAATCAGCCCCAGCATTTT
CASSLTDRGRSNQPQHF
>TRBJ1-1|TRBV20-1|NA|NA
TGCAGTGCTAGACCCCGGAGGGGGGGGGGCACTGAAGCTTTCTTT
CSARPRRGGGTEAFF
>TRBJ2-7|TRBV6-1|NA|NA
TGTGCCAGCAGTGAACTCCGAACCGGATACGAGCAGTACTTC
CASSELRTGYEQYF
>TRBJ1-1|TRBV5-8|NA|NA
TGTGCCAGCAGCCCCGATCAAGCTGAAGCTTTCTTT
CASSPDQAEAFF
>TRBJ1-2|TRBV27|NA|NA
TGTGCCAGCAGTTTGTTGGGAGTTGCGAACTATGGCTACACCTTC
CASSLLGVANYGYTF
>TRBJ2-1|TRBV4-1|many|NA
TGCGCCAGCAGCCAAGACGCATTTGTCAGGGGCAATGAGCAGTTCTTC
CASSQDAFVRGNEQFF
>TRBJ2-2|TRBV20-1|many|TRBD1
TGCAGTGCTTATTCACCGGGACAGGGAAACGAGGAGCTGTTTTTT
CSAYSPGQGNEELFF
>TRBJ2-5|TRBV3-1|many|TRBD2
TGTGCCAGCAGCCAAGATATGTGGACCGACAGGACTAGCGAGATGGAGACCCAGTACTTC
CASSQDMWTDRTSEMETQYF
>TRBJ2-7|TRBV28|many|NA
TGTGCCAGCAGTTATAACAGCGAGCAGTACTTC
CASSYNSEQYF
>TRBJ2-5|TRBV28|many|NA
TGTGCCAGCAGTTTATTTCAAGAGACCCAGTACTTC
CASSLFQETQYF
>TRBJ2-6|TRBV3-1|few|NA
TGTGCCAGCAGCCTCCATTCTGGGCCGAGCGCTGGGGCCAACGTCCTGACTTTC
CASSLHSGPSAGANVLTF
>TRBJ2-7|TRBV10-3|NA|TRBD1
TGTGCCATCAGGACAGACAGGGGGCTCGAGCAGTACTTC
CAIRTDRGLEQYF
>TRBJ1-2|TRBV28|many|NA
TGTGCCAGCAGTTTCCAGTTACAGGGAGTGGGGGGCTACACCTTC
CASSFQLQGVGGYTF
>TRBJ1-5|TRBV4-1|few|NA
TGCGCCAGCAGCCAAGTTTTGGGCAATCAGCCCCAGCATTTT
CASSQVLGNQPQHF
>TRBJ1-2|TRBV2|few|NA
TGTGCCAGCAGTGAGGCAGGGGACCCTGGTGGCTACACCTTC
CASSEAGDPGGYTF
>TRBJ2-1|TRBV7-9|few|NA
TGTGCCAGCAGTGGGGTCCCCAACAATGAGCAGTTCTTC
CASSGVPNNEQFF
>TRBJ2-3|TRBV2|many|TRBD2
TGTGCCACCATCCGAACTAGCGACACAGATACGCAGTATTTT
CATIRTSDTDTQYF
>TRBJ1-5|TRBV20-1|many|NA
TGCAGTGCCAGGACCTCTACACGTAGCAATCAGCCCCAGCATTTT
CSARTSTRSNQPQHF